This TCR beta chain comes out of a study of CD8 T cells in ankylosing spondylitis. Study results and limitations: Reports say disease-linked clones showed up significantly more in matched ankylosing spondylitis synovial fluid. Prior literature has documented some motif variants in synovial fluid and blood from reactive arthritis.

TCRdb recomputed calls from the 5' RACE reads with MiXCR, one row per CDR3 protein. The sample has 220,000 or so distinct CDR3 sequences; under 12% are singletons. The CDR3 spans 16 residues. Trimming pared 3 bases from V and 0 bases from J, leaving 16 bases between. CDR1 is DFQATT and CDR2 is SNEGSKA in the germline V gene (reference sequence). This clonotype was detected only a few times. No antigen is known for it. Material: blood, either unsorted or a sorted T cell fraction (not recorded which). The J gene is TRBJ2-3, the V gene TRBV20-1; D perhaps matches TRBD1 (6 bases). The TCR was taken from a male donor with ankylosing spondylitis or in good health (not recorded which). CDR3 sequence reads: CSASLRTGPSTDTQYF. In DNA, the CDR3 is TGCAGTGCTAGTCTTCGTACAGGGCCTAGCACAGATACGCAGTATTTT.